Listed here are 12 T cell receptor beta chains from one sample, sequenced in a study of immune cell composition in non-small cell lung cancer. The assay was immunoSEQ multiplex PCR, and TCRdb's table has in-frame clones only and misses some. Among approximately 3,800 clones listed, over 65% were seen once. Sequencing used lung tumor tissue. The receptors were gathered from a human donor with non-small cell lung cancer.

The DNA of the CDR3 is TGTGCCACCAGCAGAGCGGCAACTAATGAAAAACTGTTTTTT. Protein: CATSRAATNEKLFF. This sequence joins TRBV15 and TRBJ1-4, with no clear D. V lost 1 base and J lost 0, with 3 bases in between. The CDR3 loop spans 14 amino acids. Germline CDR1 LNHNV, CDR2 YYDKDF (reference sequence).

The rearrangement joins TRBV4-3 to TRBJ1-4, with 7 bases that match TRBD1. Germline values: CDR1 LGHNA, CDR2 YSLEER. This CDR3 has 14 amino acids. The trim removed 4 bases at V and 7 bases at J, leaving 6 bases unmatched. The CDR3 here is CASSPQGVGEKLFF. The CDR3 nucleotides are TGCGCCAGCAGCCCGCAGGGGGTGGGTGAAAAACTGTTTTTT.

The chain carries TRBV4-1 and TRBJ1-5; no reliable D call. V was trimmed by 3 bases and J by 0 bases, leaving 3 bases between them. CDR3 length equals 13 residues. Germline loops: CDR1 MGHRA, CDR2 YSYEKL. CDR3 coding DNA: TGCGCCAGCAGCCAGTATAGCAATCAGCCCCAGCATTTT. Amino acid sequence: CASSQYSNQPQHF.

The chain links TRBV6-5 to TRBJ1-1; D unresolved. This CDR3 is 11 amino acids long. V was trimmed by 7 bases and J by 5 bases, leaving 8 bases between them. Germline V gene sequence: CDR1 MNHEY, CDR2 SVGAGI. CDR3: CASIRRTEAFF. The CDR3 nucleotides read TGTGCCAGCATTAGGAGAACTGAAGCTTTCTTT.

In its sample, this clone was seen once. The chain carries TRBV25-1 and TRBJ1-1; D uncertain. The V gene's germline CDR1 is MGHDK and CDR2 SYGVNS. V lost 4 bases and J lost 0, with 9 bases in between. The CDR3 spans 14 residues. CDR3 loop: CASSVSALNTEAFF. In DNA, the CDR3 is TGTGCCAGCAGTGTGAGCGCGTTGAACACTGAAGCTTTCTTT.

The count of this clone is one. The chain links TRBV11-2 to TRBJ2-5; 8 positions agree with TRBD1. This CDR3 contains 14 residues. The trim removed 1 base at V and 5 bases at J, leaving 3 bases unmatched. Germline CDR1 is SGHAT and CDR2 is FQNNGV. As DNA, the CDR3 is TGTGCCAGCAGCTTAGGGACAGGGTCGGAGACCCAGTACTTC. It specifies CASSLGTGSETQYF.

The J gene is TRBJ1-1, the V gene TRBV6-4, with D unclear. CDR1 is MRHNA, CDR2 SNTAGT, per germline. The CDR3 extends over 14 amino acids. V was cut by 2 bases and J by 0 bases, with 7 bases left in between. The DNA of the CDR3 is TGTGCCAGCAGTGACGGGGAGATGAACACTGAAGCTTTCTTT. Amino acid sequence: CASSDGEMNTEAFF.

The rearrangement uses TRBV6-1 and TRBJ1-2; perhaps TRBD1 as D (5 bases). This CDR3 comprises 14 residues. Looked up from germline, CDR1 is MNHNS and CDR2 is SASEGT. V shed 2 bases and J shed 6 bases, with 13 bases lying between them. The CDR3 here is CASSERAGTNGYTF. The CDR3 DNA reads TGTGCCAGCAGTGAAAGGGCAGGGACTAATGGCTACACCTTC.

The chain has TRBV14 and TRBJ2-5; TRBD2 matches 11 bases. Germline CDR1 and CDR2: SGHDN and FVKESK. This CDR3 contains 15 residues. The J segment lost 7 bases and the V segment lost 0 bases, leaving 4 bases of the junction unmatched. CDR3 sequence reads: CASSQDSGRAGTQYF. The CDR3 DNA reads TGTGCCAGCAGCCAAGATAGCGGGAGGGCCGGGACCCAGTACTTC.

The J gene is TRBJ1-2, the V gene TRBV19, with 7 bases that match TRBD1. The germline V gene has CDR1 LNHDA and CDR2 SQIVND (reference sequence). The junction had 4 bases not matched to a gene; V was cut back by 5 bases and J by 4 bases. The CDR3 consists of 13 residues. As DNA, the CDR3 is TGTGCCAGTAGTCCCTGGGACAGCTATGGCTACACCTTC. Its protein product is CASSPWDSYGYTF. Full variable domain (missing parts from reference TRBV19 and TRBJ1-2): DGGITQSPKYLFRKEGQNVTLSCEQNLNHDAMYWYRQDPGQGLRLIYYSQIVNDFQKGDIAEGYSVSREKKESFPLTVTSAQKNPTAFYLCASSPWDSYGYTFGSGTRLTVV.

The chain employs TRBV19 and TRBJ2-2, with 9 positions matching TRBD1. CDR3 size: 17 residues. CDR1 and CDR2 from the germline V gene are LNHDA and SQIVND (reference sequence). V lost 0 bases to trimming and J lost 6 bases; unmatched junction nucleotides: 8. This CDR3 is CASSIDRGTGTSGELFF. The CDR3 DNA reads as TGTGCCAGTAGTATAGATCGGGGGACAGGGACGTCCGGGGAGCTGTTTTTT.

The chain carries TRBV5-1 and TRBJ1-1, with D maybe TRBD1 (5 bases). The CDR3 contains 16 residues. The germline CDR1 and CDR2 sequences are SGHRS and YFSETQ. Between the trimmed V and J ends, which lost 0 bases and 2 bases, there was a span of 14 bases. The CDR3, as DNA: TGCGCCAGCAGCTTGGCAGGGCAGGCGTTAAACACTGAAGCTTTCTTT. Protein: CASSLAGQALNTEAFF.